The 7 T cell receptor beta chains listed next were all sequenced from one sample in a study of OX40 agonist ivuxolimab in advanced cancers. Repertoires were generated with immunoSEQ multiplex PCR, while TCRdb's copy carries only in-frame clones and drops some. There are under 50,000 clones in the sample; less than 85% occur only once, and approximately 8.1% lies in the top ten. The sample consisted of CD4+ or CD8+ T cells sorted from blood, taken in a trial of the OX40 agonist ivuxolimab. These receptors were obtained from an adult with an advanced solid tumor such as melanoma, head and neck, liver or kidney cancer.

CDR3 sequence reads: CASSGLAGGNEQFF. The DNA for the CDR3 is TGCGCCAGCTCGGGACTAGCGGGAGGAAATGAGCAGTTCTTC. The V call is TRBV10-1, the J call TRBJ2-1; TRBD2 matches 15 bases. CDR3 size: 14 residues. The germline CDR1 and CDR2 sequences are WNHNN and SYGVQD (reference sequence). The ends lost 8 bases at V and 7 bases at J; junction bases unmatched: 3.

This chain links TRBV12-5 with TRBJ2-3; D ambiguous. Germline V gene lookup returns CDR1 LGHNT and CDR2 FRNRAP. Between the trimmed V and J ends, which lost 3 bases and 3 bases, there was a span of 10 bases. This CDR3 region has 14 residues. CDR3 loop: CASGFSPLTDTQYF. For the CDR3, the DNA is TGTGCTAGTGGTTTTTCCCCCCTGACAGATACGCAGTATTTT.

A single count supports this clone. The CDR3 DNA is TGTGCCAGCAGTTTAGCATTGACTAGCAGCGGCTACGAGCAGTACTTC. This translates into CASSLALTSSGYEQYF. J is TRBJ2-7 and V is TRBV28, with 7 bases fitting TRBD2. The J segment lost 3 bases and the V segment lost 2 bases, leaving 10 bases of the junction unmatched. Per germline, CDR1 MDHEN and CDR2 SYDVKM. There are 16 residues in the CDR3.

The chain employs TRBV19 and TRBJ1-3; D unclear. This CDR3 region has 16 residues. V was trimmed by 0 bases and J by 1 base, leaving 10 bases between them. CDR1 and CDR2 (germline): LNHDA, SQIVND (reference sequence). For the CDR3, the DNA is TGTGCCAGTAGTATAGAGGCAGCCAGTTCTGGAAACACCATATATTTT. It codes for CASSIEAASSGNTIYF.

The rearrangement links TRBV7-2 to TRBJ1-3; 9 positions agree with TRBD1. The CDR3 consists of 16 residues. Looked up from germline, CDR1 is SGHTA and CDR2 is FQGNSA. The ends lost 1 base at V and 1 base at J; junction bases unmatched: 2. The CDR3 here is CASSLVGTGSGNTIYF. CDR3 DNA: TGTGCCAGCAGCTTAGTTGGGACAGGGTCTGGAAACACCATATATTTT. Based on the CDR3 plus reference TRBV7-2 and TRBJ1-3, the full variable domain is GAGVSQSPSNKVTEKGKDVELRCDPISGHTALYWYRQSLGQGLEFLIYFQGNSAPDKSGLPSDRFSAERTGGSVSTLTIQRTQQEDSAVYLCASSLVGTGSGNTIYFGEGSWLTVV.

This chain joins TRBV27 and TRBJ2-1; the match to TRBD1 covers 7 bases. V gave up 9 bases and J gave up 3 bases; unmatched junction bases: 8. In germline, CDR1 is MNHEY, CDR2 SMNVEV (reference sequence). CDR3 length: 14 residues. The CDR3 region is CASAPGQIYNEQFF. The CDR3, as DNA: TGTGCCAGTGCCCCGGGACAGATCTACAATGAGCAGTTCTTC.

This clone is categorized as medium-sized. The chain is built from TRBV7-9 and TRBJ1-1, with 7 bases lining up with TRBD1. Germline CDR1 SEHNR, CDR2 FQNEAQ (reference sequence). CDR3 length: 15 amino acids. V trimming: 2 bases; J trimming: 4 bases; junction bases outside the gene matches: 7. CDR3 loop: CASSLLGTVTTEAFF. As DNA, the CDR3 is TGTGCCAGCAGCTTACTCGGGACAGTCACCACTGAAGCTTTCTTT.